This is a list of T cell receptor beta chains from one sample in a study of blood T cells in healthy people across ages. Using its own MiXCR run on the 5' RACE reads, TCRdb lists one record per CDR3 protein. Found here are approximately 810,000 distinct CDR3 sequences, more than 25% of them singletons; the top ten hold around a sixth. Input material: blood. The receptor source for this set is a woman aged 80 or over in good health. CDR3s include the opening cysteine and the closing phenylalanine or tryptophan. The order of the fields is J gene, clone size, D gene, V gene, CDR3 DNA, CDR3 protein. D genes are given only for firm matches. Size is stated for part of the rows, as once, few or many counts, or as a class when the clone is expanded.

TRBJ2-3 many - TRBV20-1 TGCAGTGGCAGAATGGGGAATCCAGGAGATACGCAGTATTTT CSGRMGNPGDTQYF
TRBJ1-5 many TRBD1 TRBV12-3/TRBV12-4 TGTGCCAGCCGTGGACAGGGCTTAACGCCCCAGCATTTT CASRGQGLTPQHF
TRBJ2-1 - TRBD2 TRBV9 TGTGCCAGCAGCGTAGCAGCGGGGGGCGTCAATGAGCAGTTCTTC CASSVAAGGVNEQFF
TRBJ2-5 many TRBD2 TRBV7-2 TGTGCCAGCAGCCCCTGGAGGAGCGGGGGGGCGGGAGAGACCCAGTACTTC CASSPWRSGGAGETQYF
TRBJ2-2 - TRBD2 TRBV11-2 TGTGCCAGCAGTAGAAGCGGGGGCGTCAACACCGGGGAGCTGTTTTTT CASSRSGGVNTGELFF
TRBJ2-1 few - TRBV18 TGTGCCAGCTCACCACTTGCGGCGAGTTCGGGCAATGAGCAGTTCTTC CASSPLAASSGNEQFF
TRBJ2-7 once - TRBV30 TGTGCCTGGAGTGCCCAGCCCTACGGGCAGTACTTC CAWSAQPYGQYF
TRBJ1-6 - - TRBV5-5 TGTGCCAGCAGTTGGGCCTACGAGAATCTGCCCCCCCACTTT CASSWAYENLPPHF
TRBJ1-2 - - TRBV7-2 TGTGCCAGCAGCTTAGTACAGCTTAGCGGCTACACCTTC CASSLVQLSGYTF
TRBJ2-5 many TRBD1 TRBV28 TGTGCCAGCAGTGCCCCCGCCCTCGACAGGGGGCGAGCGACCCAGTACTTC CASSAPALDRGRATQYF
TRBJ1-5 few - TRBV28 TGTGCCAGCACCACGAAAGGAGCTGCGAGAAATCAGCCCCAGCATTTT CASTTKGAARNQPQHF